The 5 T cell receptor beta chains listed next were all sequenced from one sample in a study of T cell responses to AZD1222 COVID-19 vaccine. Clones were read by immunoSEQ multiplex PCR, and TCRdb kept only the in-frame ones, dropping some. Altogether 130,000 or so clones are present, about 90% being singletons, with the ten largest covering around 7.6%. This specimen consisted of peripheral blood, obtained 28 days after the second dose of the MenACWY control vaccine. These receptors were taken from an adult who received the MenACWY meningococcal vaccine as a control.

As DNA, the CDR3 is TGTGCCAGCAGCTTCCGCAGGGATGGGGAGACCCAGTACTTC. Residues: CASSFRRDGETQYF. The chain employs TRBV7-2 and TRBJ2-5; D possibly corresponds to TRBD1 (5 bases). Per germline, CDR1 SGHTA and CDR2 FQGNSA. Trimming cost V 3 bases and J 5 bases, with 13 bases left between them. CDR3 size: 14 residues.

This chain uses TRBV28 with TRBJ2-1; D ambiguous. CDR3 length: 13 residues. The V end lost 6 bases, the J end lost 0 bases, and 6 bases lay between the germline ends. The V gene's germline CDR1 is MDHEN and CDR2 SYDVKM. The CDR3 nucleotides read TGTGCCAGCAGCTCGACCTCCTACAATGAGCAGTTCTTC. It codes for CASSSTSYNEQFF.

This clone occurred once. The CDR3 DNA follows: TGTGCCTGTGAGGCGGCCGGGGCCAACGTCCTGACTTTC. Translating it yields CACEAAGANVLTF. The J gene is TRBJ2-6, the V gene TRBV30; D unresolved. Germline CDR1 is GTSNPN and CDR2 is SVGIG (reference sequence). The CDR3 sequence is 13 residues long. V lost 6 bases and J 4 bases, leaving 10 bases between the germline ends.

J is TRBJ2-5 and V is TRBV4-2; the match to TRBD2 covers 9 bases. Germline trimming cut 4 bases from V and 4 bases from J; bases unmatched to any gene: 4. CDR3 length equals 14 residues. CDR1 is LGHNA and CDR2 is YNFKEQ in the germline V gene. DNA of the CDR3: TGTGCCAGCAGCCTAGCGGGGGTTGGAGAGACCCAGTACTTC. Its translation is CASSLAGVGETQYF.

The chain is built from TRBV5-1 and TRBJ1-2, with a tentative D call TRBD1 (6 bases). The germline CDR1 and CDR2 sequences are SGHRS and YFSETQ. V was clipped by 3 bases and J by 4 bases, with 13 bases between them. This CDR3 is built from 14 residues. The CDR3 DNA reads as TGCGCCAGCAGCTCAAAGGGGGTGGTCTATGGCTACACCTTC. Translation gives CASSSKGVVYGYTF.